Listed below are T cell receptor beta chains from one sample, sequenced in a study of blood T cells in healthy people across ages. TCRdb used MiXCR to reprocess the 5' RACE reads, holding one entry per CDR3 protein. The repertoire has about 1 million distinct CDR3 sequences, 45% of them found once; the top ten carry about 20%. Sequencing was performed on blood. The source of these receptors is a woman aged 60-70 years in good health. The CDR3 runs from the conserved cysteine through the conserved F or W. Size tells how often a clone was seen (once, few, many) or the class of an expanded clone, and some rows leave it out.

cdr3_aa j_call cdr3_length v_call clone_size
CAWSRGARETQYF . 13 TRBV30 .
CASSLAQGGGAEQFF TRBJ2-1 15 TRBV5-1 .
CATSRDAGTYEQYF TRBJ2-7 14 TRBV15 .
CASSLTLAGTSYEQYF TRBJ2-7 16 TRBV28 .
CASSQDRNQSQHF TRBJ1-5 13 TRBV18 .
CASSRGTGDTQYF TRBJ2-3 13 TRBV12-3/TRBV12-4 .
CSVEGVPRETQYF TRBJ2-5 13 TRBV29-1 .
CSASSQGHGYTF TRBJ1-2 12 TRBV20-1 .
CSANGGGNQPQHF TRBJ1-5 13 TRBV20-1 .
CSASPDNSYEQYF . 13 TRBV20-1 .
CASSSQTGLGLMLEQFF TRBJ2-1 17 TRBV11-2 .
CASSPGASSYEQYF TRBJ2-7 14 TRBV7-6 few
CASSNRQGRRTDTQYF TRBJ2-3 16 TRBV7-9 .
CAISKAGNSPLHF TRBJ1-6 13 TRBV10-3 once
CASSKAAGSSYEQYF TRBJ2-7 15 TRBV21-1 .
CASSEVRAEGTYGYTF TRBJ1-2 16 TRBV7-9 .
CASSRDSGNGYTF TRBJ1-2 13 TRBV27 .
CASSPGADRYNEQFF TRBJ2-1 15 TRBV7-2 few
CSAGGGRGDEQFF TRBJ2-1 13 TRBV29-1 .
CASSWGSGGYEAFF TRBJ1-1 14 TRBV5-1 .
CASSFLVTGVLYEQYF TRBJ2-7 16 TRBV7-4 .
CASSLLGDTDTQYF TRBJ2-3 14 TRBV5-1 few
CASSLEGRSFTDTQYF TRBJ2-3 16 TRBV11-2 few
CASSERTGATDTQYF TRBJ2-3 15 TRBV9 few
CASSRTNEAFF TRBJ1-1 11 TRBV12-3/TRBV12-4 .
CASSRSGGWDEKLFF TRBJ1-4 15 TRBV27 .
CASTRDPDRNYGYTF TRBJ1-2 15 TRBV4-2 .
CASSYYRTPRQETQYF TRBJ2-5 16 TRBV6-5 few
CSVEDLGSIHEQYF TRBJ2-7 14 TRBV29-1 .
CASSLAYSNSYNEQFF TRBJ2-1 16 TRBV5-1 few
CASTNSPEPTNEKLFF TRBJ1-4 16 TRBV19 few
CSVGVGGTEAFF TRBJ1-1 12 TRBV29-1 .